These T cell receptor beta chains were read from a single sample in a study of human T cells and chemical hapten exposure. MiXCR, applied by TCRdb to the RACE reads, yields one record per CDR3 protein. This table has approximately 70,000 distinct CDR3 sequences, 9.8% appearing once. The source material was whole blood, sampled in connection with sensitization to the hapten diphenylcyclopropenone (DPC). The origin of the receptors is a middle-aged woman with alopecia areata. Some clones in this sample may be carry-over from other donors' samples. The CDR3 runs from the conserved cysteine through the conserved F or W. Each record gives: V gene, clone size, CDR3 protein. Clone size, where shown, is once, few, many, or a class for clones that have expanded.

TRBV5-4	many	CASRWGTDTQYF
TRBV6-1	-	CASRPGTDDEQFF
TRBV18	many	CASSPIGGSGNTIYF
TRBV4-3	few	CASSQDRAGALTDTQYF
TRBV18	many	CASSLGQMNTEAFF
TRBV18	few	CASSPGTGSRETQYF
TRBV5-4	-	CASSLERTGNNTGELFF
TRBV6-6	many	CATYGREFYEQYF
TRBV2	-	CASGAEVAVNEQFF
TRBV2	many	CASRPNRGLYGYTF
TRBV20-1	many	CSATRQGAETEAFF
TRBV18	many	CASSFTGGADTEAFF
TRBV19	many	CASSMVKNYEQYF
TRBV4-1	many	CASSQGAGYEQYF
TRBV5-1	many	CASSLGRDTGELFF
TRBV11-2	-	CASSLSVGIPEAFF
TRBV7-2	many	CASSLWGTGSNIQYF